This TCR beta chain was observed in a study of T cells expressing NK-cell markers. The wider study: Eight donors were sequenced, of whom seven were HCMV-seropositive, while the remaining one was HCMV-seronegative.

CDR1 MNHEY and CDR2 SMNVEV come from the germline V gene (reference sequence). This CDR3 is 18 amino acids long. With the 5' RACE reads reprocessed, TCRdb shows one record per CDR3 protein and no DNA. The sample has 200,000 to 300,000 distinct CDR3 sequences. The sequenced sample was blood T cells: a sorted CD56 or NKG2C T cell subset, CD4+ or CD8+ T cells, or bulk PBMC T cells (not recorded which). J is TRBJ2-6 and V is TRBV27; TCRdb's D call, TRBD1, is unchecked because there is no DNA. This TCR was recovered from a man between 18 and 29 years old in good health. This CDR3 is CASSTLQGAVGGANVLTF.